This T cell receptor (beta chain) comes out of a study of shared T cell receptors in the human thymus. The method was immunoSEQ multiplex PCR; TCRdb's version includes in-frame clones alone and lacks a portion of them. The table includes just under 550,000 clones, 70% to 80% detected once. Another study also made use of these data, one on human thymus T cells. From that paper: From resections taken during corrective heart surgery, the thymus tissue was obtained.

The specimen was thymocytes. The sequence was obtained from a boy in the first two years of life with a congenital heart defect.

CDR3 sequence reads: CSASGSNYGYTF. The CDR3 DNA sequence: TGCAGCGCCTCAGGGTCTAACTATGGCTACACCTTC. The chain joins TRBV29-1 to TRBJ1-2; D is possibly TRBD1 (5 bases). V was shortened by 7 bases and J by 0 bases, with 9 bases between the two germline ends. The CDR3 is made up of 12 amino acids. Germline CDR1 is SQVTM and CDR2 is ANQGSEA.